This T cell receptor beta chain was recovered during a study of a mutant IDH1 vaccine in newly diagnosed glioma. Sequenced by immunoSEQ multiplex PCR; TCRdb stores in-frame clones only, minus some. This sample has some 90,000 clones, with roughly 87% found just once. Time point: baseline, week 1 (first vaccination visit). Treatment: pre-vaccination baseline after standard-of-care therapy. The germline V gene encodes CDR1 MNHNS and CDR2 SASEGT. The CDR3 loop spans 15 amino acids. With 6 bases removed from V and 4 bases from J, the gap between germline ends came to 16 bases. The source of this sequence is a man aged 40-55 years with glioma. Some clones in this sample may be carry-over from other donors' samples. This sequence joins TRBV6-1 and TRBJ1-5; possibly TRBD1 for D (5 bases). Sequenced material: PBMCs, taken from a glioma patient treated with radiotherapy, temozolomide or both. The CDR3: CASRGSEGRNQPQHF. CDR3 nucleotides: TGTGCCAGCAGAGGGTCGGAGGGACGGAATCAGCCCCAGCATTTT.